Described below is a single T cell receptor (beta chain) sequence and its context. The record originates from a study of blood T cell repertoires in COVID-19. About the research overall: In each case, the material was cDNA or gDNA derived from T cells, B-cell-depleted T cells, or PBMCs.

This CDR3 is built from 15 residues. Trimming pared 0 bases from V and 3 bases from J, leaving 12 bases between. CDR1 is MNHEY, CDR2 SVGEGT, per germline. Repertoires were generated with immunoSEQ multiplex PCR, while TCRdb's copy carries only in-frame clones and drops some. The sample lists over 200,000 clones, approximately 88% occurring once. The sequenced sample consisted of peripheral blood. This receptor was identified in a man aged 35 to 55 with acute or convalescent COVID-19. The V and J genes are TRBV6-2 or TRBV6-3 and TRBJ2-7, with D possibly TRBD2 on 6 matching bases. CDR3 DNA sequence: TGTGCCAGCAGTTACTCAAGACTAGGGTTCTACGAGCAGTACTTC. Translated, it gives CASSYSRLGFYEQYF.